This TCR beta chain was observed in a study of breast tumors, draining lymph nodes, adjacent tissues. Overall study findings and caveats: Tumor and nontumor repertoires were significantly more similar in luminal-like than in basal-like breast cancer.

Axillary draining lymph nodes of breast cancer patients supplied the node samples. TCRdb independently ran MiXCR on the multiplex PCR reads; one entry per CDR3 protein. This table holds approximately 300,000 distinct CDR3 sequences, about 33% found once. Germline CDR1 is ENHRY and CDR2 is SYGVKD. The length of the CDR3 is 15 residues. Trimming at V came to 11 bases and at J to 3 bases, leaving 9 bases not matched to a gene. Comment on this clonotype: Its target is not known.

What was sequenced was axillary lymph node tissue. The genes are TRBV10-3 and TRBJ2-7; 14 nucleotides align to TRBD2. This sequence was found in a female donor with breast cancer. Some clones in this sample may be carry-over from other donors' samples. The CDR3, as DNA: TGTGCCTGCAGTTCCGGGACTAGCGGGAGCTACGAGCAGTACTTC. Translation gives CACSSGTSGSYEQYF.